Below, 23 T cell receptor beta chains from the same sample are listed, as sequenced in a study of blood T cell repertoires in COVID-19. The table came from immunoSEQ multiplex PCR; TCRdb's copy has only in-frame clones and leaves some out. The repertoire holds roughly 300,000 clones, with around 84% as singletons. Sequencing input: PBMCs or T cells enriched from blood (not recorded which). Source of these receptors: a woman under 30 who had recovered from COVID-19.

The genes are TRBV7-9 and TRBJ1-1, with 7 bases fitting TRBD1. Germline CDR1 reads SEHNR; CDR2 reads FQNEAQ (reference sequence). After removal of 3 bases from V and 5 bases from J, the junction contained 6 bases not matched to a gene. CDR3 length equals 14 residues. The CDR3 region is CASSFRQGGTEAFF. Here the CDR3 DNA reads TGTGCCAGCAGCTTTCGACAGGGTGGAACTGAAGCTTTCTTT.

V and J are TRBV28 and TRBJ1-6, with a weak D call TRBD1 (5 bases). Germline lookup yields CDR1 MDHEN and CDR2 SYDVKM. The CDR3 has 15 amino acids. With 5 bases removed from V and 7 bases from J, the gap between germline ends came to 15 bases. In nucleotides, the CDR3 is TGTGCCAGCAGTATCCTACAGGTCCTCAATTCACCCCTCCACTTT. Amino acid sequence: CASSILQVLNSPLHF. Using reference TRBV28 and TRBJ1-6 for the parts outside the CDR3, the full variable domain is DVKVTQSSRYLVKRTGEKVFLECVQDMDHENMFWYRQDPGLGLRLIYFSYDVKMKEKGDIPEGYSVSREKKERFSLILESASTNQTSMYLCASSILQVLNSPLHFGNGTRLTVT.

V and J are TRBV7-9 and TRBJ1-2; D gene ambiguous. This CDR3 is built from 12 residues. V was pared by 5 bases and J by 7 bases, with 11 bases between. Germline V gene lookup returns CDR1 SEHNR and CDR2 FQNEAQ (reference sequence). The CDR3 is CASSPVLLGYTF. CDR3 DNA sequence: TGTGCCAGCAGCCCGGTCCTGCTTGGCTACACCTTC.

The rearrangement uses TRBV7-9 and TRBJ1-3; the D gene is possibly TRBD1 (5 bases). This CDR3 comprises 16 residues. Per germline, CDR1 SEHNR and CDR2 FQNEAQ (reference sequence). Trimming cost V 6 bases and J 8 bases, with 23 bases left between them. In DNA, the CDR3 is TGTGCCAGCAGGCGTCCGACAGCTAGCGAAGGGGACACCATATATTTT. It translates to CASRRPTASEGDTIYF.

The chain links TRBV3-1 (or the pseudogene TRBV3-2) to TRBJ2-1; 7 bases are a match to TRBD1. The V and J ends lost 4 bases and 7 bases, in that order; junction bases with no gene match: 7. The CDR3 length is 14 residues. The germline V gene has CDR1 LGHDT and CDR2 YNNKEL (reference sequence). The CDR3 spells CASSRVDRKNEQFF. The CDR3 region has the DNA TGTGCCAGCAGCCGTGTGGACAGGAAGAATGAGCAGTTCTTC.

V usage is TRBV24-1 and J usage is TRBJ1-2, with D possibly being TRBD1 (5 bases). Between the trimmed V and J ends, which lost 3 bases and 6 bases, there was a span of 10 bases. The CDR3 runs to 13 residues. Germline-derived CDR1 and CDR2 are KGHDR and SFDVKD. The CDR3 reads CATSDRGLHGYTF. DNA of the CDR3: TGTGCCACCAGTGATAGGGGACTCCATGGCTACACCTTC.

This rearrangement joins TRBV29-1 to TRBJ2-1; no clear D gene. This CDR3 is 11 amino acids long. CDR1 is SQVTM, CDR2 ANQGSEA, per germline. V lost 6 bases, J lost 6 bases, and 9 bases lay in between. CDR3 nucleotide sequence: TGCAGCGTCCAGGCCGGCAATGAGCAGTTCTTC. This encodes CSVQAGNEQFF.

The chain recombines TRBV7-2 with TRBJ2-1; TRBD2 agrees at 9 bases. From germline, CDR1 is SGHTA and CDR2 FQGNSA. The J segment lost 10 bases and the V segment lost 5 bases, leaving 9 bases of the junction unmatched. The CDR3 is 14 amino acids. CDR3: CASSPTAGGGEQFF. The DNA of the CDR3 is TGTGCCAGCAGCCCAACGGCGGGAGGGGGCGAGCAGTTCTTC.

For the CDR3, the DNA is TGCGCCAGCAGGGTAGACATGAACACTGAAGCTTTCTTT. It yields the protein CASRVDMNTEAFF. This rearrangement joins TRBV5-1 to TRBJ1-1; D is unclear. Trimming stripped 5 bases from V and 0 bases from J, with 8 bases between. CDR1 SGHRS and CDR2 YFSETQ come from the germline V gene. The CDR3 has 13 amino acids.

The genes are TRBV29-1 and TRBJ1-1, with a weak D call TRBD1 (5 bases). The length of the CDR3 is 13 residues. With 6 bases removed from V and 3 bases from J, the gap between germline ends came to 14 bases. CDR1 and CDR2 (germline): SQVTM, ANQGSEA. The CDR3 DNA follows: TGCAGCGTGGGACTCTCCGCGGACACTGAAGCTTTCTTT. This translates into CSVGLSADTEAFF.

The chain's CDR3 is CASSMSANTEAFF. The CDR3 bases are TGTGCCAGTAGTATGAGTGCGAACACTGAAGCTTTCTTT. The chain combines TRBV19 with TRBJ1-1; no clear D. Germline V gene data show CDR1 as LNHDA and CDR2 as SQIVND (reference sequence). V lost 3 bases to trimming and J lost 1 base, with 6 bases between them. The CDR3 is made up of 13 amino acids.

The rearrangement links TRBV6-5 to TRBJ2-1; 7 positions agree with TRBD1. From germline, CDR1 is MNHEY and CDR2 SVGAGI. With 0 bases clipped from V and 10 bases from J, the junction kept 0 bases outside the gene matches. The CDR3 has 12 amino acids. The CDR3 DNA sequence: TGTGCCAGCAGTTACTCGGACAGGGAGCAGTTCTTC. The encoded protein is CASSYSDREQFF.

The rearrangement joins TRBV5-1 to TRBJ2-3, with TRBD2 as a possible D gene (6 bases). Looked up from germline, CDR1 is SGHRS and CDR2 is YFSETQ. The CDR3 contains 16 residues. V was clipped by 0 bases and J by 2 bases, with 13 bases between them. Here the CDR3 DNA reads TGCGCCAGCAGCTTGGTCACACGACTAGACACAGATACGCAGTATTTT. It encodes CASSLVTRLDTDTQYF.

The chain uses TRBV13 and TRBJ2-1; unclear D gene. This CDR3 contains 16 residues. The V gene's germline CDR1 is PRHDT and CDR2 FYEKMQ (reference sequence). Trimming removed 1 base at V and 1 base at J, with 11 bases between. The CDR3 sequence: CASSLEVADSYNEQFF. CDR3 sequence (DNA): TGTGCCAGCAGCTTAGAAGTAGCTGATTCCTACAATGAGCAGTTCTTC.

This clone was detected a few times. The chain is built from TRBV7-2 and TRBJ2-2; D gene uncertain. CDR1 SGHTA and CDR2 FQGNSA come from the germline V gene. This CDR3 is built from 14 residues. The ends were cut back, 1 base at V and 1 base at J, with 4 bases in the middle. The CDR3 is CASSLGLNTGELFF. CDR3 coding DNA: TGTGCCAGCAGCTTAGGGCTGAACACCGGGGAGCTGTTTTTT.

The chain couples TRBV12-5 to TRBJ1-1; 8 positions agree with TRBD1. CDR1 and CDR2 (germline): LGHNT, FRNRAP. The CDR3 is made up of 14 amino acids. The ends lost 2 bases at V and 3 bases at J; junction bases unmatched: 2. CDR3 protein: CASGLQGADTEAFF. Written as DNA, the CDR3 is TGTGCTAGTGGTTTGCAGGGGGCGGACACTGAAGCTTTCTTT.

The chain joins TRBV19 to TRBJ2-1; TRBD1 matches at 10 bases. The germline CDR1 and CDR2 sequences are LNHDA and SQIVND (reference sequence). Trimming removed 6 bases from V and 6 bases from J; junction bases left unmatched: 8. This CDR3 has 15 amino acids. The CDR3 DNA reads as TGTGCCAGTAGGGAACCGGGACAGGGGACCAATGAGCAGTTCTTC. It codes for CASREPGQGTNEQFF.

The chain has TRBV10-3 and TRBJ2-1; 12 bases are a match to TRBD2. Per germline, CDR1 ENHRY and CDR2 SYGVKD. CDR3 length: 18 residues. After removal of 0 bases from V and 4 bases from J, the junction contained 7 bases not matched to a gene. The CDR3 here is CAISESASGGAGYNEQFF. The CDR3 nucleotides read TGTGCCATCAGTGAGTCGGCTAGCGGGGGGGCCGGGTACAATGAGCAGTTCTTC.

This clone was picked up a small number of times. This rearrangement joins TRBV7-8 to TRBJ1-6, with D maybe TRBD1 (6 bases). The V and J ends lost 2 bases and 7 bases respectively, with 9 bases between them. CDR3 length: 14 residues. Germline V lookup: CDR1 SGHVS, CDR2 FQNEAQ. The CDR3 nucleotides are TGTGCCAGCAGCTTACCAGGGGAAAATTCACCCCTCCACTTT. Translation gives CASSLPGENSPLHF. Full variable domain (remainder filled in from reference TRBV7-8 and TRBJ1-6): GAGVSQSPRYKVAKRGQDVALRCDPISGHVSLFWYQQALGQGPEFLTYFQNEAQLDKSGLPSDRFFAERPEGSVSTLKIQRTQQEDSAVYLCASSLPGENSPLHFGNGTRLTVT.

The rearrangement uses TRBV5-4 and TRBJ2-1, with 14 bases lining up with TRBD2. From germline, CDR1 is SGHNT and CDR2 YYREEE (reference sequence). The ends lost 0 bases at V and 8 bases at J; junction bases unmatched: 4. The CDR3 runs to 16 residues. In DNA form, the CDR3 reads TGTGCCAGCAGCTTGGATCCGGGACTAGCGGGAGATGAGCAGTTCTTC. Protein product: CASSLDPGLAGDEQFF.

Only one count was recorded for this clone. Different DNA sequences within this sample yield the same CDR3. This chain links TRBV20-1 with TRBJ1-1; D gene ambiguous. This CDR3 is built from 11 residues. V lost 3 bases and J lost 3, with 5 bases in between. Germline V gives CDR1 DFQATT, CDR2 SNEGSKA (reference sequence). The CDR3 sequence is CSASGDTEAFF. The DNA for the CDR3 is TGCAGTGCTAGTGGCGACACTGAAGCTTTCTTT.

The CDR3 coding sequence is TGTGCCAGCAGTTCGACAGGGGGCCAAAATCAGCCCCAGCATTTT. Translation: CASSSTGGQNQPQHF. The chain links TRBV2 to TRBJ1-5, with TRBD1 matching 10 bases. With V trimmed by 5 bases and J by 4 bases, 5 bases remained unmatched. This CDR3 spans 15 amino acids. Germline V gives CDR1 SNHLY, CDR2 FYNNEI.

V and J are TRBV2 and TRBJ2-7, with 7 bases lining up with TRBD1. This CDR3 contains 13 residues. After removal of 6 bases from V and 2 bases from J, the junction contained 4 bases not matched to a gene. Germline-derived CDR1 and CDR2 are SNHLY and FYNNEI. The CDR3 coding sequence is TGTGCCAGCAGGGGGACAGCAACCTACGAGCAGTACTTC. This translates into CASRGTATYEQYF.